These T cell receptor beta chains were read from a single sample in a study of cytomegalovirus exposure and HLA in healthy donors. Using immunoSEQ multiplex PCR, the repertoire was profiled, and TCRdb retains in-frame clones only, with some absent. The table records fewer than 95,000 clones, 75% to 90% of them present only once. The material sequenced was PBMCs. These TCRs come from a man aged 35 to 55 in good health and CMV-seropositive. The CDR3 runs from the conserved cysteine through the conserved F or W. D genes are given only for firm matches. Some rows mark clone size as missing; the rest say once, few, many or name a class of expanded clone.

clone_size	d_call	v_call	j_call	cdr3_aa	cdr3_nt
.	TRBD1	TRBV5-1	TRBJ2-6	CASSFTGAGANVLTF	TGCGCCAGCAGCTTCACAGGGGCGGGGGCCAACGTCCTGACTTTC
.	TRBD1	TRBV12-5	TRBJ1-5	CASGDRVLQPQHF	TGTGCTAGTGGCGACAGGGTCCTCCAGCCCCAGCATTTT
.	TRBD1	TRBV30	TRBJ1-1	CAWEPGTVNTEAFF	TGTGCCTGGGAACCCGGGACAGTGAACACTGAAGCTTTCTTT
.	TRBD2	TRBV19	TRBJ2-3	CASSIDGLAGGLQYF	TGTGCCAGTAGTATTGACGGACTAGCGGGAGGTTTGCAGTATTTT
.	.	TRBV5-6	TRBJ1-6	CASSLGSWTVGSPLHF	TGTGCCAGCAGCTTGGGAAGTTGGACAGTGGGATCACCCCTCCACTTT
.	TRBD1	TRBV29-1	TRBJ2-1	CSAQTGAPYNEQFF	TGCAGCGCCCAAACAGGGGCCCCCTACAATGAGCAGTTCTTC
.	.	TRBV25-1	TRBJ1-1	CASSEYFGVKAFF	TGTGCCAGCAGTGAATATTTCGGGGTCAAGGCTTTCTTT
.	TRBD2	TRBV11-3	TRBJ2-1	CASSPPSQNLAGGYNEQFF	TGTGCCAGCAGCCCTCCCTCCCAGAATCTAGCGGGGGGATACAATGAGCAGTTCTTC
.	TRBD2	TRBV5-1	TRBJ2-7	CASSLDPSGGLMNEQYF	TGCGCCAGCAGCTTGGACCCTAGCGGGGGGTTGATGAACGAGCAGTACTTC
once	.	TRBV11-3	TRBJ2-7	CASSTQGNLYF	TGTGCCAGCAGCACCCAGGGGAACTTGTACTTC
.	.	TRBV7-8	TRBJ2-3	CASSSGGDTQYF	TGTGCCAGCAGCTCCGGGGGAGATACGCAGTATTTT